The 9 T cell receptor beta chains below all came from one sample that was sequenced in a study of blood T cell repertoires in COVID-19. Sequenced by immunoSEQ multiplex PCR; TCRdb stores in-frame clones only, minus some. Here the sample spans 350,000 or so clones, more than 75% being singletons. Sequenced: PBMCs or T cells enriched from blood (not recorded which). All receptors derive from a young woman who had recovered from COVID-19.

V and J are TRBV15 and TRBJ2-3; a weak D match, TRBD2 (5 bases). This CDR3 contains 16 residues. Deletions cut 4 bases from V and 1 base from J, with 15 bases between. Germline CDR1 reads LNHNV; CDR2 reads YYDKDF (reference sequence). Here the CDR3 DNA reads TGTGCCACCAGCACCCTTGCGGGCTGGGGCACAGATACGCAGTATTTT. Protein sequence: CATSTLAGWGTDTQYF.

The CDR3: CAIRGQGRRLTEAFF. The CDR3 region has the DNA TGTGCCATCAGGGGACAGGGGCGGAGGTTGACTGAAGCTTTCTTT. The V and J genes are TRBV10-3 and TRBJ1-1; 10 bases line up with TRBD1. The CDR3 loop spans 15 amino acids. Germline V gives CDR1 ENHRY, CDR2 SYGVKD. The V and J ends lost 6 bases and 5 bases, in that order; junction bases with no gene match: 9.

This chain's CDR3 is CASSPGQMGNTIYF. The CDR3 DNA sequence: TGCGCCAGCAGTCCGGGACAAATGGGAAACACCATATATTTT. The chain recombines TRBV10-2 with TRBJ1-3; D perhaps matches TRBD1 (6 bases). The CDR3 runs 14 residues. V lost 5 bases and J 4 bases, leaving 12 bases between the germline ends. CDR1 WSHSY and CDR2 SAAADI come from the germline V gene.

The gene calls are TRBV5-1 and TRBJ2-7; a weak D match, TRBD1 (5 bases). V dropped 2 bases and J dropped 2 bases, with 11 bases sitting between them. This CDR3 comprises 14 residues. Germline CDR1 is SGHRS and CDR2 is YFSETQ. The CDR3 DNA sequence: TGCGCCAGCAGCTTACCAGGGTTTCCCTACGAGCAGTACTTC. Translating gives CASSLPGFPYEQYF.

The V call is TRBV4-1, the J call TRBJ1-6; TRBD1 matches 7 bases. The trim removed 4 bases at V and 8 bases at J, leaving 8 bases unmatched. Germline V CDR1 and CDR2: MGHRA, YSYEKL. CDR3 length: 15 residues. CDR3 region: CASSPGTVPHSPLHF. The CDR3 DNA sequence: TGCGCCAGCAGCCCTGGGACAGTCCCACATTCACCCCTCCACTTT.

This clone was recorded a few times. The genes are TRBV3-1 (or the pseudogene TRBV3-2) and TRBJ1-2; D not resolved. Trimming pared 4 bases from V and 8 bases from J, leaving 23 bases between. The V gene's germline CDR1 is LGHDT and CDR2 YNNKEL (reference sequence). There are 16 residues in the CDR3. As DNA, the CDR3 is TGTGCCAGCAGCCGGAGGCCCGTCCCCTACGGTAGGGGCTACACCTTC. Its protein product is CASSRRPVPYGRGYTF.

This rearrangement joins TRBV7-9 to TRBJ1-1; D not resolved. The germline V and J ends were trimmed by 5 bases and 5 bases, with 6 bases remaining between them. The germline gives CDR1 SEHNR, CDR2 FQNEAQ (reference sequence). This CDR3 is 11 amino acids long. CDR3 sequence reads: CASSPKTEAFF. The CDR3 nucleotides are TGTGCCAGCAGCCCCAAAACTGAAGCTTTCTTT.

This clone was observed a single time. The chain combines TRBV6-1 with TRBJ1-5; D uncertain. The V end lost 3 bases, the J end lost 0 bases, and 15 bases lay between the germline ends. The CDR3 covers 17 residues. The germline CDR1 and CDR2 sequences are MNHNS and SASEGT. CDR3 amino acids: CASSEVLVELSNQPQHF. In nucleotides, the CDR3 is TGTGCCAGCAGTGAGGTTTTGGTCGAACTTAGCAATCAGCCCCAGCATTTT.

This chain joins TRBV10-1 and TRBJ2-2, with a possible D match to TRBD1 (6 bases). V gave up 2 bases and J gave up 6 bases, with 10 bases separating them. Per the germline V gene, CDR1 is WNHNN and CDR2 is SYGVQD (reference sequence). CDR3 length: 14 residues. In nucleotides, the CDR3 is TGCGCCAGCAGTGAGAACAGGGTCGCCGGGGAGCTGTTTTTT. This sequence encodes CASSENRVAGELFF.